The clone carrying this T cell receptor beta chain was seen ten or more times. Exclusions: uncontrolled infection, other autoimmune disease, pregnancy, lactation. Clinicians diagnosed patients from clinical symptoms, serum thyroxine and TRAb, thyroid ultrasound and orbital computed tomography. Authors of the study amplified TCR beta CDR3 regions from RNA transcripts. The TCR CDR3 was amplified in a first-round RT-PCR using the HTBI primer set. MiXCR, applied by TCRdb to the multiplex PCR reads, yields one record per CDR3 protein. The data hold under 650,000 distinct CDR3 sequences, with 15% to 20% observed a single time. CDR1 is SGHAT, CDR2 FQDESV, per germline (reference sequence). The CDR3 runs 17 residues. Unmatched junction bases numbered 16, after V lost 5 bases and J lost 8 bases. The data originate from a study of T cells in Graves' hyperthyroidism and ophthalmopathy.

The chain couples TRBV11-1 to TRBJ2-4, with TRBD1 matching over 9 bases. This sequence was found in a woman aged 30 to 39 with Graves' hyperthyroidism. Sequenced input: blood. CDR3: CASSLPRGRTGADIQYF. Here the CDR3 DNA reads TGTGCCAGCAGCCTCCCGCGAGGGCGGACAGGGGCTGACATTCAGTACTTC.